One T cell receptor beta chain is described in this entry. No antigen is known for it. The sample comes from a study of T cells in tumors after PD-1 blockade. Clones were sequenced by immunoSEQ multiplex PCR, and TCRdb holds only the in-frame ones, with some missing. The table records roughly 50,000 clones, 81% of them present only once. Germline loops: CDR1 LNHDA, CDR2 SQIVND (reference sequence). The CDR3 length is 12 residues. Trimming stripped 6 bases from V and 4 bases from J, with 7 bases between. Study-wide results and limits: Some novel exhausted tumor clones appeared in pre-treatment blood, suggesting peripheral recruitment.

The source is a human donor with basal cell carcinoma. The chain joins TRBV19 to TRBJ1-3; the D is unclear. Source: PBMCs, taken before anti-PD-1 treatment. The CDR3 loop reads CASRDQGNTIYF. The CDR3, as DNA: TGTGCCAGTAGGGACCAAGGAAACACCATATATTTT.